Detailed here is one T cell receptor (beta chain). Antigen unknown. The germline gene is not matched at one end of the junction; a read error may be the cause. Amplification targeted TCR beta CDR3 regions from RNA transcripts. The TCR CDR3 was amplified in a first-round RT-PCR using the HTBI primer set. Each CDR3 protein gets one entry after TCRdb re-called the multiplex PCR reads with MiXCR. The sample consists of around 800,000 distinct CDR3 sequences, 38% of them appearing once. Uncontrolled infection, other autoimmune disease, pregnancy and lactation each barred patients from inclusion. PBMCs were sourced from more than 9 ml fresh peripheral blood. The sample comes from a study of T cells in Graves' hyperthyroidism and ophthalmopathy. General study results and limits: A model using 13 V-J features told ophthalmopathy apart from stable hyperthyroidism.

Germline V lookup: CDR1 SQVTM, CDR2 ANQGSEA. CDR3 size: 11 residues. The V gene is TRBV29-1, the J gene TRBJ1-2; D gene ambiguous. The TCR sequence derives from a man aged 18 to 29 with Graves' hyperthyroidism. The sequencing input was blood. CDR3 sequence (DNA): TGTGCCATCAAGAGACAAGGTGGCTACACCTTC. It translates to CAIKRQGGYTF.